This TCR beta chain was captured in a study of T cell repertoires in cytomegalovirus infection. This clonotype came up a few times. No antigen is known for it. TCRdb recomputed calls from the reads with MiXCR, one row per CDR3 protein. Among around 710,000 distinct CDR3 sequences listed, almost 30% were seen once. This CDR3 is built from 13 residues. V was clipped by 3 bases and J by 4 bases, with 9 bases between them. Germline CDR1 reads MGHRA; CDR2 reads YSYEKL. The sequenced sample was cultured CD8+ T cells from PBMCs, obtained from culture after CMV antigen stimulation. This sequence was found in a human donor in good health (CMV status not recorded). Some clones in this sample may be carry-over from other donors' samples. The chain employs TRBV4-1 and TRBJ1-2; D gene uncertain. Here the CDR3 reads CASSHGDGYGYTF. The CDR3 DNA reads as TGCGCCAGCAGCCATGGGGATGGCTATGGCTACACCTTC.